This T cell receptor (beta chain) was recovered during a study of OX40 agonist ivuxolimab in advanced cancers. Looking at the study overall: Dose-escalation patients had hepatocellular carcinoma, melanoma, renal cell or head and neck cancer. It was permissible to have had prior anti-PD-1, anti-PD-L1 or anti-CTLA-4 therapy, and 40% had some. Study-wide results and limits: Antigens targeted by the expanded peripheral T cells were not determined. Mean expanded clone counts were higher in CD8+ than CD4+ T cells.

V lost 1 base, J lost 0 bases, and 3 bases stayed unmatched. This CDR3 contains 17 residues. The germline V gene encodes CDR1 MDHEN and CDR2 SYDVKM. With respect to this clone: What it binds is unknown.

Clones were read by immunoSEQ multiplex PCR, and TCRdb kept only the in-frame ones, dropping some. The data show some 52,000 clones, approximately 94% seen once. V and J are TRBV28 and TRBJ2-1; TRBD2 matches 10 bases. The sequencing here drew on CD4+ or CD8+ T cells sorted from blood, taken in a trial of the OX40 agonist ivuxolimab. The receptor's source is an adult with an advanced solid tumor such as melanoma, head and neck, liver or kidney cancer. The CDR3 reads CASSLLASGSSYNEQFF. DNA for the CDR3: TGTGCCAGCAGTTTATTGGCTAGCGGGAGCTCCTACAATGAGCAGTTCTTC. The complete variable domain, with remaining parts taken from reference TRBV28 and TRBJ2-1, reads DVKVTQSSRYLVKRTGEKVFLECVQDMDHENMFWYRQDPGLGLRLIYFSYDVKMKEKGDIPEGYSVSREKKERFSLILESASTNQTSMYLCASSLLASGSSYNEQFFGPGTRLTVL.